The 15 T cell receptor beta chains presented below share a single source sample, sequenced in a study of shared clonotypes between healthy human individuals. Repertoires were generated with immunoSEQ multiplex PCR, while TCRdb's copy carries only in-frame clones and drops some. The sample yields around 2.1 million clones, roughly 95% seen once. Material for sequencing was naive CD4+ T cells sorted from blood. The subset is: CD45RA+ positively selected. These receptors all come from a man younger than 35 in good health.

V is TRBV19 and J is TRBJ1-3; 8 nucleotides align to TRBD1. Trimming at V came to 6 bases and at J to 0 bases, leaving 4 bases not matched to a gene. From germline, CDR1 is LNHDA and CDR2 SQIVND (reference sequence). The CDR3 is 15 residues long. CDR3 residues: CASSATGASGNTIYF. The DNA for the CDR3 is TGTGCCAGTAGCGCGACAGGGGCCTCTGGAAACACCATATATTTT.

This chain links TRBV9 with TRBJ2-1; the match to TRBD1 covers 8 bases. Looked up from germline, CDR1 is SGDLS and CDR2 is YYNGEE. The V segment lost 3 bases and the J segment 5 bases; nucleotides outside the gene matches: 13. This CDR3 region has 17 residues. CDR3 sequence reads: CASSEGPRTGSNNEQFF. In DNA form, the CDR3 reads TGTGCCAGCAGCGAGGGCCCACGGACAGGGTCAAACAATGAGCAGTTCTTC. The entire variable domain, with the rest obtained from reference TRBV9 and TRBJ2-1, is as follows: DSGVTQTPKHLITATGQRVTLRCSPRSGDLSVYWYQQSLDQGLQFLIQYYNGEERAKGNILERFSAQQFPDLHSELNLSSLELGDSALYFCASSEGPRTGSNNEQFFGPGTRLTVL.

V gene TRBV25-1 combines with J gene TRBJ2-7; TRBD1 matches at 7 bases. This CDR3 contains 15 residues. Germline V gives CDR1 MGHDK, CDR2 SYGVNS. V gave up 2 bases and J gave up 5 bases; unmatched junction bases: 9. The CDR3 DNA is TGTGCCAGCAGTGAAGCAGGGGGAAGAATACACGAGCAGTACTTC. Translation gives CASSEAGGRIHEQYF.

This clone has only one observation. This chain uses TRBV9 with TRBJ2-3; D call uncertain. This CDR3 is 14 amino acids long. Germline loops: CDR1 SGDLS, CDR2 YYNGEE. Trimming took 2 bases from V and 2 from J, leaving 9 bases between them. The CDR3 DNA sequence: TGTGCCAGCAGCGTGTGGTACTACACAGATACGCAGTATTTT. Its translation: CASSVWYYTDTQYF. Combining the CDR3 with reference TRBV9 and TRBJ2-3 gives the whole variable domain DSGVTQTPKHLITATGQRVTLRCSPRSGDLSVYWYQQSLDQGLQFLIQYYNGEERAKGNILERFSAQQFPDLHSELNLSSLELGDSALYFCASSVWYYTDTQYFGPGTRLTVL.

The chain uses TRBV1 and TRBJ2-7; TRBD2 reflects the table's D call only, with no check against the DNA. TRBV1 is labeled a pseudogene. This CDR3 contains 13 residues. The CDR3: CTSNSRATYEQYF. The CDR3 DNA reads as TGCACCAGCAATTCGCGGGCTACCTACGAGCAGTACTTC.

The chain has TRBV7-9 and TRBJ2-5; D remains ambiguous. Germline V gene sequence: CDR1 SEHNR, CDR2 FQNEAQ (reference sequence). The CDR3 length is 12 residues. With 8 bases removed from V and 4 bases from J, the gap between germline ends came to 11 bases. The CDR3 reads CASGTILETQYF. DNA for the CDR3: TGTGCCAGCGGCACAATCTTAGAGACCCAGTACTTC.

This chain connects TRBV10-3 to TRBJ2-3, with 8 bases aligning to TRBD2. This CDR3 spans 13 amino acids. Germline loops: CDR1 ENHRY, CDR2 SYGVKD. V trimming: 11 bases; J trimming: 0 bases; junction bases outside the gene matches: 4. The CDR3 sequence is CASREGSTDTQYF. CDR3 DNA sequence: TGTGCCTCACGGGAGGGTAGCACAGATACGCAGTATTTT.

The genes are TRBV6-6 and TRBJ1-3, with 7 bases identical to TRBD1. CDR1 is MNHNY and CDR2 is SVGAGI in the germline V gene (reference sequence). The CDR3 covers 14 residues. V lost 6 bases to trimming and J lost 4 bases; unmatched junction nucleotides: 6. The CDR3 nucleotides are TGTGCCAGCAGGCCGACAGGGAACGGAAACACCATATATTTT. Translating it yields CASRPTGNGNTIYF.

The chain combines TRBV30 with TRBJ1-6; D remains unclear. The CDR3 consists of 15 residues. Trimming pared 4 bases from V and 7 bases from J, leaving 17 bases between. Germline CDR1 GTSNPN, CDR2 SVGIG (reference sequence). The chain's CDR3 is CAWKSYAMGNSPLHF. The DNA of the CDR3 is TGTGCCTGGAAATCGTATGCAATGGGGAATTCACCCCTCCACTTT.

The rearrangement joins TRBV14 to TRBJ2-7; 10 nucleotides agree with TRBD2. Germline CDR1 and CDR2: SGHDN and FVKESK. After removal of 1 base from V and 4 bases from J, the junction contained 7 bases not matched to a gene. This CDR3 spans 16 amino acids. CDR3 region: CASSQVGLARMYEQYF. In nucleotides, the CDR3 is TGTGCCAGCAGCCAAGTGGGACTAGCGCGGATGTACGAGCAGTACTTC.

V gene TRBV7-9 combines with J gene TRBJ1-1; D perhaps matches TRBD1 (6 bases). The CDR3 length is 17 residues. The V and J ends lost 5 bases and 3 bases respectively, with 22 bases between them. In germline, CDR1 is SEHNR, CDR2 FQNEAQ (reference sequence). CDR3 coding DNA: TGTGCCAGCAGCGAATACAGAGGGGGGACTACGGACACTGAAGCTTTCTTT. It encodes CASSEYRGGTTDTEAFF.

The chain employs TRBV7-9 and TRBJ2-7; D perhaps matches TRBD1 (5 bases). Trimming shortened V by 4 bases and J by 6 bases, and 10 bases separated the two germline ends. Germline V gene lookup returns CDR1 SEHNR and CDR2 FQNEAQ (reference sequence). The CDR3 totals 12 residues. Here the CDR3 DNA reads TGTGCCAGCAGCTCAGGGCTAACCGAGCAGTACTTC. This encodes CASSSGLTEQYF. Combining the CDR3 with reference TRBV7-9 and TRBJ2-7 gives the whole variable domain DTGVSQNPRHKITKRGQNVTFRCDPISEHNRLYWYRQTLGQGPEFLTYFQNEAQLEKSRLLSDRFSAERPKGSFSTLEIQRTEQGDSAMYLCASSSGLTEQYFGPGTRLTVT.

The V gene is TRBV19, the J gene TRBJ1-5; maybe TRBD1 (5 bases). The V and J ends lost 9 bases and 2 bases respectively, with 20 bases between them. Germline loops: CDR1 LNHDA, CDR2 SQIVND (reference sequence). The CDR3 has 16 residues. The chain's CDR3 is CARQAVSGCGNQPQHF. CDR3 nucleotide sequence: TGTGCCAGACAGGCCGTGAGTGGTTGCGGCAATCAGCCCCAGCATTTT.

The rearrangement uses TRBV10-1 and TRBJ1-1; D remains unclear. Trimming took off 3 bases at V and 4 bases at J, with 18 bases between the two ends. CDR3 length: 16 residues. The germline CDR1 and CDR2 sequences are WNHNN and SYGVQD (reference sequence). The CDR3 loop is CASSDHLGPVSTEAFF. The DNA of the CDR3 is TGCGCCAGCAGTGACCATCTGGGCCCGGTGAGCACTGAAGCTTTCTTT.

The CDR3 sequence: CASSGGTLNTEAFF. For the CDR3, the DNA is TGCGCCAGCAGCGGGGGGACATTGAACACTGAAGCTTTCTTT. The rearrangement uses TRBV5-1 and TRBJ1-1; perhaps TRBD1 as D (6 bases). The CDR3 runs to 14 residues. The germline gives CDR1 SGHRS, CDR2 YFSETQ. V lost 4 bases and J lost 0, with 10 bases in between.